These T cell receptor beta chains were read from a single sample in a study of blood T cell repertoires in COVID-19. Method: immunoSEQ multiplex PCR; TCRdb's copy keeps in-frame clones and lacks some. The sample has more than 400,000 clones; about 85% are singletons. Source material: PBMCs or T cells enriched from blood (not recorded which). These receptors were taken from a woman under 30 who had recovered from COVID-19. Both conserved end residues are part of each CDR3. The order of the fields is clone size, D gene, V gene, J gene, CDR3 protein, CDR3 DNA. A D gene is named only where the DNA matches it firmly. A clone size is listed for some rows: how often the clone was seen (once, few, many), or a class if it is expanded.

>NA|NA|TRBV6-5|TRBJ2-7
CASSYAGYEQYF
TGTGCCAGCAGTTACGCAGGGTACGAGCAGTACTTC
>NA|TRBD1|TRBV7-2|TRBJ1-6
CASSHQDRLNSPLHF
TGTGCCAGCAGCCACCAGGACAGGCTTAATTCACCCCTCCACTTT
>NA|NA|TRBV30|TRBJ1-6
CAWSVQEGTPLHF
TGTGCCTGGAGTGTTCAGGAGGGGACGCCCCTCCACTTT
>NA|TRBD1|TRBV24-1|TRBJ2-5
CATSDPGGTGKETQYF
TGTGCCACCAGTGATCCAGGGGGGACAGGGAAAGAGACCCAGTACTTC
>NA|TRBD1|TRBV6-5|TRBJ1-2
CASRTGIDGYTF
TGTGCCAGCAGGACAGGGATTGATGGCTACACCTTC
>NA|TRBD1|TRBV2|TRBJ2-7
CAGADRDYEQYF
TGTGCCGGCGCGGACAGGGACTACGAGCAGTACTTC
>NA|TRBD1|TRBV19|TRBJ1-2
CASSTSTAGGDYGYTF
TGTGCCAGTAGTACGTCCACTGCAGGGGGCGACTATGGCTACACCTTC
>NA|NA|TRBV10-1|TRBJ1-1
CASSGQANTEAFF
TGCGCCAGCAGTGGACAGGCGAACACTGAAGCTTTCTTT
>NA|NA|TRBV6-5|TRBJ1-6
CASHKRGSYNSPLHF
TGTGCCAGCCATAAAAGAGGATCCTATAATTCACCCCTCCACTTT
>NA|NA|TRBV5-6|TRBJ2-3
CASSSSLTDTQYF
TGTGCCAGCAGCTCTTCCCTCACAGATACGCAGTATTTT
>NA|TRBD1|TRBV18|TRBJ1-2
CASSPGQGTDYGYTF
TGTGCCAGCTCACCGGGACAGGGTACGGACTATGGCTACACCTTC
>NA|NA|TRBV29-1|TRBJ2-3
CSVRRGISFTDTQYF
TGCAGCGTCCGAAGAGGGATCTCGTTCACAGATACGCAGTATTTT
>NA|NA|TRBV5-6|TRBJ1-4
CASSLYELEKLFF
TGTGCCAGCAGCTTGTATGAGCTTGAAAAACTGTTTTTT
>NA|NA|TRBV28|TRBJ2-1
CASSWGGWSSYNEQFF
TGTGCCAGCAGTTGGGGGGGCTGGAGCTCCTACAATGAGCAGTTCTTC
>NA|TRBD2|TRBV2|TRBJ2-3
CASSEGLETSTDTQYF
TGTGCCAGCAGTGAGGGACTAGAGACTAGCACAGATACGCAGTATTTT
>NA|TRBD1|TRBV19|TRBJ2-5
CASNDRGRRETQYF
TGTGCCAGTAATGACAGGGGGCGTCGAGAGACCCAGTACTTC
>NA|NA|TRBV9|TRBJ2-2
CASSVEHTSGNTGELFF
TGTGCCAGCAGCGTAGAGCATACGTCAGGGAACACCGGGGAGCTGTTTTTT
>NA|NA|TRBV2|TRBJ1-2
CASSLGSRLGYTF
TGTGCCAGCAGCCTCGGTTCCCGACTTGGCTACACCTTC
>NA|NA|TRBV19|TRBJ2-5
CASSIGREETQYF
TGTGCCAGTAGTATTGGGCGGGAAGAGACCCAGTACTTC
>NA|NA|TRBV7-3|TRBJ1-1
CASSLNGGRSTEAFF
TGTGCCAGCAGCTTAAACGGGGGTAGGAGCACTGAAGCTTTCTTT
>NA|NA|TRBV19|TRBJ1-1
CASRLNTEAFF
TGTGCCAGTAGACTTAACACTGAAGCTTTCTTT
>NA|TRBD2|TRBV30|TRBJ2-5
CAWTTSGGRHCYF
TGTGCCTGGACCACGAGCGGGGGGCGCCACTGTTACTTC
>few|NA|TRBV11-2|TRBJ1-2
CASSWGGQDGYTF
TGTGCCAGCAGCTGGGGGGGGCAGGATGGCTACACCTTC